This T cell receptor (beta chain) is drawn from a study of blood T cell repertoires in COVID-19 (dated by TCRdb to the early 2020s). Context from the whole study: Samples covering the acute and convalescent phases of COVID-19 were provided by collaborators in the United States, Italy and Spain. The material from the prospective study consisted of cDNA or gDNA derived from T cells, B-cell-depleted T cells, or PBMCs. HLA class I and class II types, where available, came from metadata supplied by the sample provider rather than from assay-based typing. Subjects who had been exposed to COVID-19, were actively infected with it, or had recovered from it provided the deeply sampled blood TCRbeta repertoires that made up the dataset. The samples were drawn from the first 160 participants of the ongoing ImmuneRACE study and from roughly 1,300 subjects provided by 6 global collaborators. The repertoires were made available in a free public database intended to serve as a resource for research on the immune response to SARS-CoV-2. Nearly every sample came with metadata listing a de-identified subject ID, COVID-19 status, age in years and sex.

Via the germline V gene, CDR1 is SGHRS and CDR2 YFSETQ. Its CDR3 holds 14 amino acids, cysteine through phenylalanine. The only DNA kept is the CDR3, 42 bases in frame from the first base. V was cut back by 0 bases and J by 7 bases, leaving a gap of 8 bases between them. In Seattle, one collaborating source enrolled patients while the infection was active and tracked those patients longitudinally over the course of disease. Collaborating institutions collected whole blood in K2EDTA tubes following their own protocols. For TCRbeta analysis, collaborators shipped samples as frozen whole blood, isolated PBMCs, or DNA extracted from either of those sample types. On the study overall, not on this receptor specifically: How much clinical and demographic metadata was included differed by source and by participant, and the metadata was provided uncurated.

TCRbeta CDR3 regions were amplified from genomic DNA by means of the immunoSEQ Assay, a bias-controlled multiplex PCR. In the original analysis: The number of nucleated cells in each sample was estimated by amplification of reference gene primers within the assay. To quantify the absolute abundance of each unique TCRbeta CDR3 rearrangement, sequence reads were collapsed and filtered. For each sample, productive Simpson clonality was calculated as the square root of Simpson's diversity index across productive rearrangements. TCRdb holds this immuneACCESS table with in-frame rearrangements only. Some clones are missing; in checked studies, unresolved V genes explain under half, and the rest has no known cause. V, J and clone size are taken as reported in that table, and D and trimming were inferred from the DNA itself. A total of 130,000 or so clones appear in this sample, about nine tenths of them only once. The ten largest make up approximately 2.4% of the sample.

Of note for this clone: Its antigen is still unknown. No base qualities exist here, and no much larger clone lies one base off it.

Sequencing used peripheral blood. The clonotype originates from a human donor with COVID-19, enrolled during active disease. The donor label of this sample is uncertain. The rearranged chain carries TRBV5-1 and TRBJ1-6, with a tentative D gene TRBD1 over 6 matching bases. The encoded CDR3 is CASSLEGGNSPLHF. The nucleotide sequence is TGCGCCAGCAGCTTGGAAGGGGGAAATTCACCCCTCCACTTT.